The entry below describes one TCR beta chain. The antigen is unknown. This entry comes from a study of cytomegalovirus exposure and HLA in healthy donors. PCR involved 60 Vbeta and 13 Jbeta primers. Only in-frame clones appear in the TCRdb table, and some are missing; sequencing was by immunoSEQ multiplex PCR. The data hold roughly 65,000 clones, with 65% to 80% observed a single time. Study observations and caveats: Highly shared variants forming one cluster were likely a sequencing artifact. Researchers reported in a later analysis that common viral pathogens appeared linked to several top clusters.

Deletions cut 4 bases from V and 0 bases from J, with 13 bases between. The CDR3 has 15 amino acids. Germline lookup yields CDR1 GTSNPN and CDR2 SVGIG (reference sequence). The chain couples TRBV30 to TRBJ1-3; D is possibly TRBD1 (5 bases). This receptor was identified in a man in his forties in good health and CMV-seropositive. The sequenced material came from PBMCs. For the CDR3, the DNA is TGTGCCTGGACCCGGGACTCGAGCTCTGGAAACACCATATATTTT. This translates into CAWTRDSSSGNTIYF.